This entry is about one T cell receptor (beta chain). The antigen remains undetermined. Intraepithelial lymphocytes and lamina propria lymphocytes were released through processing of graft tissue. The data were taken from a study of graft-versus-host responses after intestinal transplantation. Background on the study: The recipients all started with anti-thymocyte globulin induction and then took tacrolimus and steroids for around 3 years.

Assay used: immunoSEQ multiplex PCR; TCRdb lists only in-frame clones, some missing. This table has tens of thousands of clones, approximately 90% appearing once. Notes on the study in general: GvH clonotypes were identified within recipient marrow, with a subset emerging first in ileum or blood. Circulating GvH clone levels at their peak were associated with HvG declines (early post-transplant).

Germline CDR1 and CDR2: ENHRY and SYGVKD. V was clipped by 4 bases and J by 2 bases, with 15 bases between them. The CDR3 length is 15 residues. The input for sequencing was ileum tissue, taken around 190 days after intestinal transplant. The source is a human patient who received an intestinal transplant, so some T cells may come from the graft donor. V gene TRBV10-3 combines with J gene TRBJ2-7, with D possibly being TRBD2 (5 bases). CDR3 bases: TGTGCCATCAGTGGAGTTCTCGGGAACCCCTACGAGCAGTACTTC. Translation gives CAISGVLGNPYEQYF.